Listed below are T cell receptor beta chains from one sample, sequenced in a study of regulatory T cells in long-lasting Graves disease. MiXCR was run by TCRdb on the multiplex PCR reads, yielding one entry per CDR3 protein. The data contain approximately 390,000 distinct CDR3 sequences, about 16% of them singletons. This sample was shared with a second study, whose subject was T cells in Graves' hyperthyroidism and ophthalmopathy.

The sample in question was peripheral blood mononuclear cells (PBMCs), obtained at new diagnosis, from a patient treated with antithyroid drugs. These receptors came from a woman between 18 and 30 years old with Graves disease. Each CDR3 is given with its conserved first and last residue. The D gene is left open where the match is weak. Clone size is not always given. Where it is, it says once, few, many or a class for expanded clones.

>few|18|TRBJ1-2|TRBV5-1|TRBD1
TGCGCCAGCAGCTTGGAGGGCGGCGGGACAGGGCCCAACTATGGCTACACCTTC
CASSLEGGGTGPNYGYTF
>many|12|TRBJ2-1|TRBV10-2|-
TGCGCCAGCAGTGACAGTGTGAATGAGCAGTTCTTC
CASSDSVNEQFF
>many|16|TRBJ2-1|TRBV11-2|-
TGTGCCAGCAGCCCTAGGACGGCCAGCACCTACAATGAGCAGTTCTTC
CASSPRTASTYNEQFF
>many|15|TRBJ1-5|TRBV27|TRBD1
TGTGCCAGCAGGACAGGGTACGAAGGCAATCAGCCCCAGCATTTT
CASRTGYEGNQPQHF
>-|15|TRBJ2-2|TRBV13|-
TGTGCCAGCAGCTCCCCCGGGACTCAAACCGGGGAGCTGTTTTTT
CASSSPGTQTGELFF
>few|16|TRBJ2-5|TRBV6-1|-
TGTGCCAGCAGTCCCTCCCCGGGACACCCCGGCGAGACCCAGTACTTC
CASSPSPGHPGETQYF
>many|15|TRBJ1-4|TRBV7-2|TRBD1
TGTGCCAGCAGCTGGACAGGGGTGAGGGATGAAAAACTGTTTTTT
CASSWTGVRDEKLFF
>many|14|TRBJ2-1|TRBV20-1|TRBD2
TGCAGTGCTAGAGTGGTAGCGGGAGGGAATGAGCAGTTCTTC
CSARVVAGGNEQFF
>many|13|TRBJ2-1|TRBV20-1|TRBD2
TGCAGTACAGCGGGAGATAACTACAATGAGCAGTTCTTC
CSTAGDNYNEQFF
>-|14|TRBJ2-7|TRBV6-1|-
TGTGCCAGCAGTGCCCCCACAAACTCCTACGAGCAGTACTTC
CASSAPTNSYEQYF
>many|14|TRBJ2-7|TRBV6-1|TRBD2
TGTGCCAGCACCGGACTAGCGAATGCCTACGAGCAGTACTTC
CASTGLANAYEQYF
>few|17|TRBJ2-3|TRBV5-4|TRBD2
TGTGCCAGCAGCGGAGGGACTAGCGGGATAAGGATAGATACGCAGTATTTT
CASSGGTSGIRIDTQYF
>many|15|TRBJ2-3|TRBV5-1|TRBD2
TGCGCCAGCAGAACTAGCGGGGGTACCACCGATACGCAGTATTTT
CASRTSGGTTDTQYF
>many|14|TRBJ1-1|TRBV30|-
TGTGCCTGGAATAAGCCCCCTGAGGGGACTGAAGCTTTCTTT
CAWNKPPEGTEAFF
>many|15|TRBJ2-3|TRBV28|TRBD2
TGTGCCAGCAGTGGACTAGCGGGGAGGACAGATACGCAGTATTTT
CASSGLAGRTDTQYF
>many|16|TRBJ2-1|TRBV7-9|-
TGTGCCAGCAGCCCGAACACGGGGAGCTCCTACAATGAGCAGTTCTTC
CASSPNTGSSYNEQFF
>many|15|TRBJ2-7|TRBV15|-
TGTGCCACCAGCAGAGATTTTGAGCGCCTCTACGAGCAGTACTTC
CATSRDFERLYEQYF
>many|16|TRBJ2-3|TRBV11-2|-
TGTGCCAGCAGCTCCCGACAGAAAGGGGTCACAGATACGCAGTATTTT
CASSSRQKGVTDTQYF
>many|19|TRBJ2-7|TRBV6-1|-
TGTGCCAGCCGAACCTCCGCCGCGCTCCGACAGCTATACTCCTACGAGCAGTACTTC
CASRTSAALRQLYSYEQYF
>many|15|TRBJ2-5|TRBV11-2|TRBD2
TGTGCCAGCAGCGAGGGACTAGCGGGGGGAGAGACCCAGTACTTC
CASSEGLAGGETQYF
>few|14|TRBJ1-5|TRBV30|-
TGTGCCTGGAGTGTACGCATGGGGTATCAGCCCCAGCATTTT
CAWSVRMGYQPQHF
>many|15|TRBJ1-2|TRBV12-3/TRBV12-4|-
TGTGCCAGCAGTTTAGCGCGGGGGGTATTGTATGGCTACACCTTC
CASSLARGVLYGYTF
>-|14|TRBJ1-1|TRBV6-1|TRBD1
TGTGCCAGCAGCTTAGGACAGGAACGCACTGAAGCTTTCTTT
CASSLGQERTEAFF
>many|15|TRBJ2-1|TRBV30|-
TGTGCCTGGAGTGTGAGGGGGGGACTAACCAATGAGCAGTTCTTC
CAWSVRGGLTNEQFF
>many|15|TRBJ1-2|TRBV9|-
TGTGCCAGCAGCGTAGGGGAGGACGGATCTATGGCTAACACCTTC
CASSVGEDGSMANTF
>few|15|TRBJ2-1|TRBV5-1|-
TGTGCCAGCAGCCCTAGGCCCTGGGGGTCGGATGAGCAGTTCTTC
CASSPRPWGSDEQFF
>many|16|TRBJ1-4|TRBV4-1|-
TGCGCCAGCACCCTAAGCGTAACCAGTGCGAATGAAAAACTGTTTTTT
CASTLSVTSANEKLFF
>few|13|TRBJ1-1|TRBV6-1|-
TGTGCCAGCAAGGGTGGGGGAAACAGTGAAGCTTTCTTT
CASKGGGNSEAFF